This T cell receptor (beta chain) was sequenced for a study of cytomegalovirus exposure and HLA in healthy donors. The CDR3 length is 17 residues. Trimming shortened V by 0 bases and J by 8 bases, and 17 bases separated the two germline ends. Germline values: CDR1 MGHRA, CDR2 YSYEKL. The PCR was carried out with 60 Vbeta primers and 13 Jbeta primers. TCRdb keeps only in-frame clones here, not all; method: immunoSEQ multiplex PCR. This table has 50,000 or so clones, around 85% appearing once. Concerning this clone: The antigen is not known.

Study findings and constraints: At a 0.05 false discovery rate, a later analysis found some 17,000 TCR beta sequences to be associated with HLA alleles. Three CMV-associated chains proved CMV antigen-specific in vitro. Segments of the TCR beta V type were, in most cases, productive about 87% or about 30% of the time in an earlier analysis.

The chain couples TRBV4-1 to TRBJ1-6; maybe TRBD1 (6 bases). The clonotype comes from a boy aged 10-17 years in good health and CMV-seropositive. Material for sequencing was PBMCs. The CDR3 reads CASSQEWVKGGDSPLHF. CDR3 DNA sequence: TGCGCCAGCAGCCAAGAGTGGGTCAAGGGGGGGGATTCACCCCTCCACTTT.